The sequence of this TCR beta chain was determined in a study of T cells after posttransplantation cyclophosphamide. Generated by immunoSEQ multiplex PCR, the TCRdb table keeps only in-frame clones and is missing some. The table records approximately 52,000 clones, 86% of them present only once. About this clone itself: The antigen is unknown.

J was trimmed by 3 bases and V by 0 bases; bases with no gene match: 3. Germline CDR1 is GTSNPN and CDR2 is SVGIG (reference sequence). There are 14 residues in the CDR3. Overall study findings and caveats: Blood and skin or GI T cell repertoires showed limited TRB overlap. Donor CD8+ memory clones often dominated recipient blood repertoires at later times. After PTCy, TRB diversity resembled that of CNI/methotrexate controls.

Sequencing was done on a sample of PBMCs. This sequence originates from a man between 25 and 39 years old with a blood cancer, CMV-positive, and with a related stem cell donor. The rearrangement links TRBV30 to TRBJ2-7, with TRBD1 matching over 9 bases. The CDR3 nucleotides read TGTGCCTGGAGTGTAGGACAGGGGATCTACGAGCAGTACTTC. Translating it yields CAWSVGQGIYEQYF. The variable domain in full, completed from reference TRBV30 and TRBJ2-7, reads SQTIHQWPATLVQPVGSPLSLECTVEGTSNPNLYWYRQAAGRGLQLLFYSVGIGQISSEVPQNLSASRPQDRQFILSSKKLLLSDSGFYLCAWSVGQGIYEQYFGPGTRLTVT.